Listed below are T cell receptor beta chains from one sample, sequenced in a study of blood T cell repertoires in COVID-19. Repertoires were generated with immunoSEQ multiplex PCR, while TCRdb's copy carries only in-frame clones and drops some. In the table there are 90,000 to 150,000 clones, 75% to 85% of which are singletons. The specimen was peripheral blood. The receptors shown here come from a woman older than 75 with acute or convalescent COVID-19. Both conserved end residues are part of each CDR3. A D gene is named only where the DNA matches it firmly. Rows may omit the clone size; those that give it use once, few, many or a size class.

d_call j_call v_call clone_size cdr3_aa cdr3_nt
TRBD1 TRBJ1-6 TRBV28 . CASSSPGQGAEWGYSPLHF TGTGCCAGCAGTTCGCCGGGACAGGGGGCAGAGTGGGGTTATTCACCCCTCCACTTT
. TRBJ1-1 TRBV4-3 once CASSQAPRHANEAFF TGCGCCAGCAGCCAAGCTCCGAGACACGCTAACGAAGCTTTCTTT
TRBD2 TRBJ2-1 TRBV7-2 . CASSRTSGGAGYNEQFF TGTGCCAGCAGCCGGACTAGCGGGGGGGCGGGGTACAATGAGCAGTTCTTC
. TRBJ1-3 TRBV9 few CASSSATVLSGNTIYF TGTGCCAGCAGCTCCGCTACAGTCCTCTCTGGAAACACCATATATTTT
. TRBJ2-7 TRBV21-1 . CASSSRLVAESSYEQYF TGTGCCAGCAGCTCCCGTCTTGTAGCGGAGAGCTCCTACGAGCAGTACTTC
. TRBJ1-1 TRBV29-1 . CSVERGGPGSEAFF TGCAGCGTTGAAAGGGGGGGACCGGGATCTGAAGCTTTCTTT
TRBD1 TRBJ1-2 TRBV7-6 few CASGPGTGERLANYGYTF TGTGCCAGCGGCCCCGGGACAGGGGAGAGGTTGGCCAACTATGGCTACACCTTC
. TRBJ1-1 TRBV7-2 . CASSHGVEYTEAFF TGTGCCAGCAGTCACGGGGTCGAGTACACTGAAGCTTTCTTT
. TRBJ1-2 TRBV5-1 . CASSLEHPANYGYTF TGCGCCAGCAGCTTGGAACATCCAGCTAACTATGGCTACACCTTC
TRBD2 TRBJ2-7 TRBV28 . CASSFVNSGRIYEQYF TGTGCCAGCAGTTTTGTAAATAGCGGGAGGATCTACGAGCAGTACTTC
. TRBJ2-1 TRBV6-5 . CASDYPDNEQFF TGTGCCAGCGACTACCCGGACAATGAGCAGTTCTTC
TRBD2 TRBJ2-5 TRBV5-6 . CASSFSGGAVETQYF TGTGCCAGCAGCTTTAGCGGGGGGGCCGTCGAGACCCAGTACTTC
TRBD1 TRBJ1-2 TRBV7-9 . CASSGDRGYGYTF TGTGCCAGCAGCGGAGACAGGGGATATGGCTACACCTTC
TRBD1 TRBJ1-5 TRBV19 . CASSISGQDGQPQHF TGTGCCAGTAGTATAAGCGGACAGGATGGGCAGCCCCAGCATTTT
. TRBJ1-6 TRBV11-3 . CASSSWEVRSYNSPLHF TGTGCCAGCAGCTCCTGGGAGGTACGCTCCTATAATTCACCCCTCCACTTT
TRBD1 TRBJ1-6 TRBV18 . CASSPDRVGSPLHF TGTGCCAGCTCACCAGACAGGGTTGGTTCACCCCTCCACTTT
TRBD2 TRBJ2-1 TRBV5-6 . CASSKQLAGVFNEQFF TGTGCCAGCAGCAAACAACTAGCGGGAGTTTTCAATGAGCAGTTCTTC
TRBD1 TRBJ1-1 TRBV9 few CASSVRTGGEAFF TGTGCCAGCAGCGTACGGACAGGGGGTGAAGCTTTCTTT
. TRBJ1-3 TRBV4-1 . CASKPGTTISGNTIYF TGCGCCAGCAAACCGGGGACAACCATCTCTGGAAACACCATATATTTT
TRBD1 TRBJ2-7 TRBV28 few CASKDRVTEQYF TGTGCCAGCAAGGACAGGGTAACCGAGCAGTACTTC
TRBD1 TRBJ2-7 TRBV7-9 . CASSPGTGAHEQYF TGTGCCAGCAGCCCCGGGACAGGGGCGCACGAGCAGTACTTC
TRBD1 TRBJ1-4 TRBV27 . CASRRQGVDGEKLFF TGTGCCAGCAGACGACAGGGGGTAGATGGTGAAAAACTGTTTTTT
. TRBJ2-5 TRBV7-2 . CASSLSRAGETQYF TGTGCCAGCAGCTTATCGAGGGCCGGGGAGACCCAGTACTTC
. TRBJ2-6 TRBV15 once CATSVTGSGANVLTF TGTGCCACCAGCGTTACAGGGTCTGGGGCCAACGTCCTGACTTTC
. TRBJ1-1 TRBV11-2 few CASTQNIRGAEAFF TGTGCCAGCACGCAGAACATCAGGGGCGCTGAAGCTTTCTTT
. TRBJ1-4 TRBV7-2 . CASSPQQPRTNEKLFF TGTGCCAGCAGCCCCCAACAGCCGAGAACTAATGAAAAACTGTTTTTT
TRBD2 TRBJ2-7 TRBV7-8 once CASSPRVGGGASYEQYF TGTGCCAGCAGCCCCCGAGTCGGGGGAGGGGCTTCCTACGAGCAGTACTTC
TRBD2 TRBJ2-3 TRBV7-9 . CASSLGPAGETDTQYF TGTGCCAGCAGCTTAGGACCAGCGGGAGAGACAGATACGCAGTATTTT
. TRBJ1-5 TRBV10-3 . CAISDGQSNQPQHF TGTGCCATCAGTGATGGGCAGAGCAATCAGCCCCAGCATTTT
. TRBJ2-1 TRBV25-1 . CASSEFSGVPYNEQFF TGTGCCAGCAGTGAATTCTCTGGAGTTCCCTACAATGAGCAGTTCTTC
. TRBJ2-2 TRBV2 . CASSDQGPNTGELFF TGTGCCAGCAGTGACCAGGGTCCGAACACCGGGGAGCTGTTTTTT
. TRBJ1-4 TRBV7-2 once CASSLVSGSLEKLFF TGTGCCAGCAGCTTAGTATCGGGGTCACTTGAAAAACTGTTTTTT
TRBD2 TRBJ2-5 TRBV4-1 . CASSQEGLAGVGGETQYF TGCGCCAGCAGCCAAGAGGGACTAGCGGGAGTCGGTGGAGAGACCCAGTACTTC
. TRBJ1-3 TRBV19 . CASSKASGGNTIYF TGTGCCAGTAGTAAGGCCTCAGGGGGAAACACCATATATTTT
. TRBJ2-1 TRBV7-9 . CASSSPVGVAYNEQFF TGTGCCAGCAGCTCCCCGGTGGGAGTGGCGTACAATGAGCAGTTCTTC
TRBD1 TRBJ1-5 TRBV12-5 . CASGLGDRGGQPQHF TGTGCTAGTGGTTTGGGGGACAGGGGAGGTCAGCCCCAGCATTTT
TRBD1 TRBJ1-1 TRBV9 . CASSVGQGASLRGTEAFF TGTGCCAGCAGCGTAGGACAGGGGGCGTCTTTGAGAGGGACTGAAGCTTTCTTT
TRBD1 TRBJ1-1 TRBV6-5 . CASSYASGTGDTEAFF TGTGCCAGCAGTTACGCTTCCGGGACAGGGGACACTGAAGCTTTCTTT
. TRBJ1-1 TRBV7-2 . CASSLVGGAEAFF TGTGCCAGCAGCTTAGTGGGGGGGGCTGAAGCTTTCTTT
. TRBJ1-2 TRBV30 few CAWSVNWGRSSNYGYTF TGTGCCTGGAGTGTAAATTGGGGGAGGTCTTCTAACTATGGCTACACCTTC
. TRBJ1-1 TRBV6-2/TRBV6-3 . CASSYSTIRTEAFF TGTGCCAGCAGTTACTCGACTATTCGCACTGAAGCTTTCTTT
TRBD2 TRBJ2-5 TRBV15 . CATSTGGLAGEETQYF TGTGCCACCAGCACCGGTGGACTAGCGGGGGAAGAGACCCAGTACTTC
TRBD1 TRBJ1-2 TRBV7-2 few CASSPHFVDRSDGYTF TGTGCCAGCAGCCCCCACTTTGTGGACAGGAGCGATGGCTACACCTTC
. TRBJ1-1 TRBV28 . CASSTANTEAFF TGTGCCAGCAGTACAGCGAACACTGAAGCTTTCTTT
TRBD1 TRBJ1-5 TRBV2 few CASSPGQGATSNQPQHF TGTGCCAGCAGCCCCGGACAGGGGGCGACAAGCAATCAGCCCCAGCATTTT
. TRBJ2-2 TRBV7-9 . CASSFELPNTGELFF TGTGCCAGCAGCTTTGAACTTCCGAACACCGGGGAGCTGTTTTTT
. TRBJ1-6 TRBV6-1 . CASSEAGGDETPLHF TGTGCCAGCAGTGAAGCGGGCGGGGACGAGACACCCCTCCACTTT
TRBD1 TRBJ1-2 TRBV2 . CASGRQGARYTF TGTGCCAGCGGTAGACAGGGGGCGCGATACACCTTC
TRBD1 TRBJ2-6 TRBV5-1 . CASSGTGAGANVLTF TGCGCCAGCAGCGGCACAGGGGCTGGGGCCAACGTCCTGACTTTC
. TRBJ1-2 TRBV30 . CAWREVLYGYTF TGTGCCTGGAGAGAGGTCCTCTATGGCTACACCTTC
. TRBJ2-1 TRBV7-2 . CASSSLDGNEQFF TGTGCCAGCAGCTCCCTTGACGGGAATGAGCAGTTCTTC